A selection of T cell receptor beta chains follows, all from one sample in a study of shared clonotypes between healthy human individuals. Assay used: immunoSEQ multiplex PCR; TCRdb lists only in-frame clones, some missing. The sample shows more than 2 million clones, almost 96% of them seen only once. The sample taken for sequencing was naive CD4+ T cells sorted from blood. The receptors come from a man aged 18 to 29 in good health. The CDR3 runs from the conserved cysteine through the conserved F or W. The D gene is left open where the match is weak. Some rows have no size entry. The others give once, few or many, or a class for an expanded clone.

>TRBD1|-|TRBV19|TRBJ1-6
TGTGCCAGTAGGACAGGGGGTACGATTTCACCCCTCCACTTT
CASRTGGTISPLHF
>TRBD2|-|TRBV4-2|TRBJ2-7
TGTGCCAGCAGCCAAGCTCTGGCGGGGGGGATCTACGAGCAGTACTTC
CASSQALAGGIYEQYF
>TRBD1|-|TRBV6-5|TRBJ2-7
TGTGCCAGCAGTCGAGGACAGGGGGGTTCCTACGAGCAGTACTTC
CASSRGQGGSYEQYF
>-|-|TRBV10-2|TRBJ1-1
TGCGCCAGCAGTGAGATGACAGGTATCTACACTGAAGCTTTCTTT
CASSEMTGIYTEAFF
>TRBD1|-|TRBV11-2|TRBJ2-2
TGTGCCAGCAGTCTTTTCGGGACAGTGGACACCGGGGAGCTGTTTTTT
CASSLFGTVDTGELFF
>-|once|TRBV18|TRBJ2-3
TGTGCCAGCTCAGACCCCTTATGGGGGAGCACAGATACGCAGTATTTT
CASSDPLWGSTDTQYF
>-|-|TRBV6-5|TRBJ1-1
TGTGCCAGCAGTGGGGAGCTCAACACTGAAGCTTTCTTT
CASSGELNTEAFF
>-|-|TRBV4-1|TRBJ2-3
TGCGCCAGCAGCCAAGGGCAGGTGAACACAGATACGCAGTATTTT
CASSQGQVNTDTQYF
>-|-|TRBV6-6|TRBJ1-5
TGTGCCAGCAGTTACTCAGGGTTAAATCAGCCCCAGCATTTT
CASSYSGLNQPQHF
>-|-|TRBV5-1|TRBJ1-6
TGCGCCAGCAGCTCCGGAGAGGGGCGCTCACCCCTCCACTTT
CASSSGEGRSPLHF
>-|-|TRBV5-4|TRBJ1-6
TGTGCCAGCAGTTCGGGGGGGAACTCCTATAATTCACCCCTCCACTTT
CASSSGGNSYNSPLHF
>-|-|TRBV7-9|TRBJ1-2
TGTGCCAGCAGCCTTGGGTATGATGGCTACACCTTC
CASSLGYDGYTF
>-|-|TRBV29-1|TRBJ2-5
TGCAGCGTTGAACCTGTTCGGGGGGCCGGGGAGACCCAGTACTTC
CSVEPVRGAGETQYF
>-|-|TRBV2|TRBJ1-5
TGTGCCAGCAGTCAGGACGGGATTAGCAATCAGCCCCAGCATTTT
CASSQDGISNQPQHF
>-|once|TRBV5-1|TRBJ2-1
TGCGCCAGCAGCTCTTTGCAGGGGTCGTACAATGAGCAGTTCTTC
CASSSLQGSYNEQFF
>-|-|TRBV7-9|TRBJ2-7
TGTGCCAGCAGCTTTGGGGGGTACTACGAGCAGTACTTC
CASSFGGYYEQYF
>-|-|TRBV6-6|TRBJ2-5
TGTGCCAGCAGTTACCGTCGTGGAGAGACCCAGTACTTC
CASSYRRGETQYF